This is a list of T cell receptor beta chains from one sample in a study of T cell responses to AZD1222 COVID-19 vaccine. Generated by immunoSEQ multiplex PCR, the TCRdb table keeps only in-frame clones and is missing some. Of 150,000 or so clones listed, just over 90% are singletons. The sample in question was peripheral blood, obtained on day 0 of MenACWY control vaccination. These receptors came from an adult in good health. CDR3s include the opening cysteine and the closing phenylalanine or tryptophan. The order of the fields is V gene, CDR3 protein.

>TRBV7-2
CASSPQGGADQPQHF
>TRBV19
CASSIQEPFYGYTF
>TRBV5-6
CASSSGTGKLFF
>TRBV4-2
CASSQGGGRGFQETQYF
>TRBV5-1
CASSWGLGGRASYEQYF
>TRBV6-2/TRBV6-3
CASSYSEGAYGYTF
>TRBV7-2
CASSPSSYEQYF
>TRBV5-6
CASSLLTGELFF
>TRBV19
CASSIGRNQPQHF
>TRBV6-5
CAITEREGEDQPQHF
>TRBV7-9
CASSTGQGKIDTQYF
>TRBV7-9
CASRSDTGHTEAFF
>TRBV4-1
CASSQELLTVGGYTF
>TRBV12-3/TRBV12-4
CASSEQGIAFF
>TRBV3-1/TRBV3-2
CASSQVSGNTEAFF
>TRBV5-8
CASSLLVPGELFF
>TRBV7-9
CASSRGEAFF
>TRBV7-3
CASSIGQGTDTQYF
>TRBV7-8
CASSRDRNTEAFF
>TRBV29-1
CSVSRDRSTDTQYF
>TRBV19
CASSAEQGRSAYEQYF
>TRBV7-2
CASSLILSKGTQYF
>TRBV30
CAWGDRVYGELFF
>TRBV6-5
CASRARVDGNTEAFF
>TRBV3-1/TRBV3-2
CASSQDRTHQPQHF
>TRBV19
CASSMAGGRSPLHF
>TRBV28
CASSLRGYEQYF
>TRBV19
CASSSLLTGFSSGANVLTF
>TRBV2
CASSVYGGSNTIYF
>TRBV18
CASSLKPGHRSSNQPQHF
>TRBV21-1
CASSPPGRAGSSYEQYF
>TRBV19
CASSRPPENTEAFF
>TRBV19
CASSMVADEQYF
>TRBV5-1
CASSLGGDTGELFF
>TRBV12-3/TRBV12-4
CASNNRGQPQHF
>TRBV5-1
CASSLDREVDEQYF
>TRBV4-1
CASSQVERGTYEQYF